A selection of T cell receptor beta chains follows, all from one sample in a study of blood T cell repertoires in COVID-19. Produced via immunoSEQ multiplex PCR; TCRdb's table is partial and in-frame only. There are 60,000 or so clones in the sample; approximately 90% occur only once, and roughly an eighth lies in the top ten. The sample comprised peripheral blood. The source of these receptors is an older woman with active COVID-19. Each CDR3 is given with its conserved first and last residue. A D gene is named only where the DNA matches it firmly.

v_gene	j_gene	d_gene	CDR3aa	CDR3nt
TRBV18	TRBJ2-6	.	CASSATGEGSGANVLTF	TGTGCCAGCTCAGCGACAGGGGAGGGCTCTGGGGCCAACGTCCTGACTTTC
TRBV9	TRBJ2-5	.	CASSVSPLGGTGQETQYF	TGTGCCAGCAGCGTAAGCCCTCTGGGGGGGACAGGACAAGAGACCCAGTACTTC
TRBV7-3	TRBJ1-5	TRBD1	CASSSGTGGPQHF	TGTGCCAGCAGTTCCGGGACAGGCGGCCCCCAGCATTTT
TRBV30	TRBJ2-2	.	CAWSVLASGELFF	TGTGCCTGGAGTGTACTAGCATCCGGGGAGCTGTTTTTT
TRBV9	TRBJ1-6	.	CASSVSGGYNSPLHF	TGTGCCAGCAGCGTGAGCGGAGGGTATAATTCACCCCTCCACTTT
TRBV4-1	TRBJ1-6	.	CASSQDRGLSPLHF	TGCGCCAGCAGCCAAGATCGCGGACTATCACCCCTCCACTTT
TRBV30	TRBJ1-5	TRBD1	CAWNPTGAGQPQHF	TGTGCCTGGAACCCGACAGGGGCCGGTCAGCCCCAGCATTTT
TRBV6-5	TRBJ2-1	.	CASSYSVTRGQFF	TGTGCCAGCAGTTACTCTGTCACAAGGGGGCAGTTCTTC
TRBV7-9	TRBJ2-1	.	CASSLDRFNEQFF	TGTGCCAGCAGCCTAGACAGGTTTAATGAGCAGTTCTTC
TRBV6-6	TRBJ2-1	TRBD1	CASLRDSSYNEQFF	TGTGCCAGCCTCCGGGACAGCTCCTACAATGAGCAGTTCTTC